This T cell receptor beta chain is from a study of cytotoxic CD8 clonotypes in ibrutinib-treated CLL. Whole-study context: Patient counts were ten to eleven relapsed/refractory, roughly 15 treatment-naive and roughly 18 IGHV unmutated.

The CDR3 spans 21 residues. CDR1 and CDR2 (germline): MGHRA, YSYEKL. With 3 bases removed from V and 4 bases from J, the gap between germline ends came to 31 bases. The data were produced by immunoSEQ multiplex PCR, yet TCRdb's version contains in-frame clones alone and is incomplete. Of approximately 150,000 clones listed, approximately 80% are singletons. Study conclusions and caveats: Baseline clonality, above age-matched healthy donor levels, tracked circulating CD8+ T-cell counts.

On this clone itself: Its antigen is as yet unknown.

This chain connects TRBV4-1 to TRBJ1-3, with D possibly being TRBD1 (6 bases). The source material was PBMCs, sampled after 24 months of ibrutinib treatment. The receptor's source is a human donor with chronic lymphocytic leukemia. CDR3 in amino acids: CASSHRKHHGGDKENGNTIYF. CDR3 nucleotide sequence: TGCGCCAGCAGCCACCGTAAGCACCACGGGGGGGACAAGGAAAACGGAAACACCATATATTTT.